Each of the 29 T cell receptor beta chains below was sequenced from the same sample in a study of blood T cell repertoires in COVID-19. Assay used: immunoSEQ multiplex PCR; TCRdb lists only in-frame clones, some missing. The sample shows 150,000 or so clones, roughly 85% of them seen only once. Sequences were obtained from peripheral blood. The receptor set was obtained from a woman aged 45 to 65 with COVID-19, enrolled during active disease.

This clone has just a few counts. The V gene is TRBV12-3 or TRBV12-4, the J gene TRBJ1-1, with TRBD1 identical over 7 bases. V was pared by 0 bases and J by 7 bases, with 2 bases of the junction left unmatched. The CDR3 runs 13 residues. The CDR3 DNA follows: TGTGCCAGCAGTTTAGCCAGGGGGATTGAAGCTTTCTTT. Amino acid sequence: CASSLARGIEAFF.

The V call is TRBV28, the J call TRBJ1-3; D not resolved. CDR3 size: 13 residues. With 5 bases removed from V and 7 bases from J, the gap between germline ends came to 12 bases. Germline V CDR1 and CDR2: MDHEN, SYDVKM. The CDR3 reads CASSLLAANTIYF. In nucleotides, the CDR3 is TGTGCCAGCAGTCTACTGGCGGCGAACACCATATATTTT.

The chain carries TRBV12-5 and TRBJ2-3, with TRBD2 matching 9 bases. Germline values: CDR1 LGHNT, CDR2 FRNRAP. This CDR3 spans 16 amino acids. V lost 4 bases, J lost 6 bases, and 11 bases stayed unmatched. DNA of the CDR3: TGTGCTAGTGGTTGGGGAGGAGGACTAGCGACGGATACGCAGTATTTT. The encoded protein is CASGWGGGLATDTQYF. Full variable domain (rest looked up from reference TRBV12-5 and TRBJ2-3): DARVTQTPRHKVTEMGQEVTMRCQPILGHNTVFWYRQTMMQGLELLAYFRNRAPLDDSGMPKDRFSAEMPDATLATLKIQPSEPRDSAVYFCASGWGGGLATDTQYFGPGTRLTVL.

The rearrangement uses TRBV5-4 and TRBJ2-1; possibly TRBD2 for D (5 bases). Germline V lookup: CDR1 SGHNT, CDR2 YYREEE (reference sequence). Trimming took off 0 bases at V and 10 bases at J, with 17 bases between the two ends. The CDR3 is made up of 15 amino acids. This chain's CDR3 is CASSLELDVPGEQFF. The CDR3 nucleotides are TGTGCCAGCAGCTTGGAACTAGACGTACCTGGGGAGCAGTTCTTC.

The rearrangement joins TRBV24-1 to TRBJ2-7, with D possibly being TRBD2 (6 bases). CDR1 KGHDR and CDR2 SFDVKD come from the germline V gene. This CDR3 comprises 13 residues. Trimming left V 9 bases short and J 2 bases short, with 13 bases between. The CDR3 DNA reads TGTGCCACCGAATCGGGACTCACCTACGAGCAGTACTTC. Its translation is CATESGLTYEQYF.

The rearrangement uses TRBV18 and TRBJ2-3; TRBD2 aligns across 8 bases. The CDR3 runs to 15 residues. The V gene's germline CDR1 is KGHSH and CDR2 LQKENI. V dropped 6 bases and J dropped 0; count of bases not matched to a gene: 5. CDR3 DNA: TGTGCCAGCTCTATAGCGGGGACTAGCACAGATACGCAGTATTTT. It yields the protein CASSIAGTSTDTQYF.

This CDR3 reads CASSQDVLAGANSYNEQFF. CDR3 DNA sequence: TGTGCCAGCAGCCAAGATGTGTTAGCGGGGGCCAACTCCTACAATGAGCAGTTCTTC. V and J are TRBV4-2 and TRBJ2-1, with 9 bases matching TRBD2. The trim removed 0 bases at V and 0 bases at J, leaving 9 bases unmatched. This CDR3 comprises 19 residues. The germline CDR1 and CDR2 sequences are LGHNA and YNFKEQ.

The chain carries TRBV23-1 and TRBJ1-6; TRBD1 agrees at 9 bases. TRBV23-1 is an ORF; its function is uncertain. With 4 bases clipped from V and 8 bases from J, the junction kept 9 bases outside the gene matches. This CDR3 region has 16 residues. Here the CDR3 DNA reads TGCGCCAGCAGTCCGGGGACAGGGAGTCCGTATTCACCCCTCCACTTT. Translating gives CASSPGTGSPYSPLHF.

The chain links TRBV7-9 to TRBJ1-1; TRBD1 might be the D (6 bases). There are 14 residues in the CDR3. Trimming pared 6 bases from V and 4 bases from J, leaving 15 bases between. Germline lookup yields CDR1 SEHNR and CDR2 FQNEAQ (reference sequence). DNA for the CDR3: TGTGCCAGCAGAGGGGCCACAGGGCTCACTGAAGCTTTCTTT. The encoded protein is CASRGATGLTEAFF.

This sequence joins TRBV7-3 and TRBJ2-5; tentatively, D is TRBD2 (7 bases). The V gene's germline CDR1 is SGHTA and CDR2 FQGTGA. V lost 2 bases, J lost 5 bases, and 15 bases lay in between. The CDR3 sequence is 15 residues long. In DNA form, the CDR3 reads TGTGCCAGCAGCTTATCGGGGGGCTCTTTGGAGACCCAGTACTTC. Residues: CASSLSGGSLETQYF.

The gene calls are TRBV5-1 and TRBJ2-7, with D possibly matching TRBD1 (6 bases). Trimming took off 4 bases at V and 2 bases at J, with 13 bases between the two ends. This CDR3 contains 14 residues. CDR1 SGHRS and CDR2 YFSETQ come from the germline V gene. This CDR3 reads CASSTGQRTYEQYF. DNA of the CDR3: TGCGCCAGCAGCACCGGACAGAGAACCTACGAGCAGTACTTC.

The chain couples TRBV19 to TRBJ2-3; TRBD2 aligns across 10 bases. V lost 3 bases to trimming and J lost 5 bases; unmatched junction nucleotides: 8. CDR1 LNHDA and CDR2 SQIVND come from the germline V gene (reference sequence). The CDR3 consists of 16 residues. In DNA, the CDR3 is TGTGCCAGTAGTATGCGCCCTAGCGGGGGTTTAGATACGCAGTATTTT. It translates to CASSMRPSGGLDTQYF.

The chain has TRBV11-3 and TRBJ2-2; 8 bases line up with TRBD1. Germline lookup yields CDR1 SGHNT and CDR2 YENEEA. This CDR3 has 17 amino acids. The V and J ends lost 0 bases and 1 base, in that order; junction bases with no gene match: 4. The CDR3 region has the DNA TGTGCCAGCAGCTTAGATTTTGGGACAGGGAACACCGGGGAGCTGTTTTTT. It translates to CASSLDFGTGNTGELFF. Together with reference TRBV11-3 and TRBJ2-2, the CDR3 gives the full variable domain: EAGVVQSPRYKIIEKKQPVAFWCNPISGHNTLYWYLQNLGQGPELLIRYENEEAVDDSQLPKDRFSAERLKGVDSTLKIQPAELGDSAVYLCASSLDFGTGNTGELFFGEGSRLTVL.

V usage is TRBV6-5 and J usage is TRBJ2-3, with unresolved D. From germline, CDR1 is MNHEY and CDR2 SVGAGI. The CDR3 sequence is 13 residues long. Deletions cut 0 bases from V and 7 bases from J, with 8 bases between. The CDR3 DNA sequence: TGTGCCAGCAGTTACTCGGCAGCGCATACGCAGTATTTT. Its translation is CASSYSAAHTQYF.

The rearrangement joins TRBV10-3 to TRBJ1-3, with no clear D. This CDR3 region has 15 residues. The germline gives CDR1 ENHRY, CDR2 SYGVKD. Trimming removed 3 bases at V and 0 bases at J, with 9 bases between. In DNA, the CDR3 is TGTGCCATCAGTGACCCGGGAACCTCTGGAAACACCATATATTTT. Its translation is CAISDPGTSGNTIYF.

The chain uses TRBV4-1 and TRBJ2-1, with a tentative D call TRBD2 (7 bases). Germline CDR1 reads MGHRA; CDR2 reads YSYEKL. Trimming left V 0 bases short and J 8 bases short, with 14 bases between. The CDR3 contains 15 residues. The DNA of the CDR3 is TGCGCCAGCAGCCAAGATCGAGGAGGGGGGGATGAGCAGTTCTTC. This gives the protein CASSQDRGGGDEQFF.

This clone has more than one count but fewer than ten. The chain combines TRBV19 with TRBJ1-6; the D gene is possibly TRBD1 (5 bases). CDR1 is LNHDA and CDR2 is SQIVND in the germline V gene (reference sequence). V was pared by 1 base and J by 10 bases, with 14 bases between. This CDR3 region has 15 residues. The CDR3 DNA follows: TGTGCCAGTAGTATAGGGCAGGGCTATCGGTCACCCCTCCACTTT. Translating it yields CASSIGQGYRSPLHF.

The chain employs TRBV12-3 or TRBV12-4 and TRBJ1-5; D not resolved. Trimming took 0 bases from V and 5 from J, leaving 5 bases between them. The CDR3 consists of 13 residues. CDR3 coding DNA: TGTGCCAGCAGTTTAGCGCAGGATCAGCCCCAGCATTTT. Translated: CASSLAQDQPQHF.

This clone appeared a single time. The chain joins TRBV19 to TRBJ2-6; 7 bases match TRBD1. The CDR3 contains 12 residues. From germline, CDR1 is LNHDA and CDR2 SQIVND (reference sequence). The CDR3 spells CATGEGANVLTF. The CDR3, as DNA: TGTGCAACAGGGGAGGGGGCCAACGTCCTGACTTTC.

The chain combines TRBV9 with TRBJ2-2, with D maybe TRBD2 (5 bases). Looked up from germline, CDR1 is SGDLS and CDR2 is YYNGEE. Trimming cost V 4 bases and J 0 bases, with 13 bases left between them. This CDR3 spans 16 amino acids. The CDR3 coding sequence is TGTGCCAGCAGCCCCCAAGGGCGGGCGAACACCGGGGAGCTGTTTTTT. Translation gives CASSPQGRANTGELFF.

V gene TRBV5-1 combines with J gene TRBJ2-3, with 10 bases identical to TRBD2. Germline lookup yields CDR1 SGHRS and CDR2 YFSETQ. This CDR3 comprises 13 residues. Trimming cost V 4 bases and J 11 bases; bases outside gene matches: 7. CDR3 nucleotides: TGCGCCAGCAGCCTAGAGAGACTAGCGGGGCAGTATTTT. Translated: CASSLERLAGQYF.

This clone was recorded a few times. The genes are TRBV7-9 and TRBJ1-2; tentatively, D is TRBD1 (5 bases). The germline gives CDR1 SEHNR, CDR2 FQNEAQ (reference sequence). V was cut by 5 bases and J by 4 bases, with 17 bases left in between. There are 15 residues in the CDR3. CDR3 sequence reads: CASSPSGQGGYGYTF. The CDR3 DNA reads TGTGCCAGCAGCCCGTCTGGGCAGGGCGGCTATGGCTACACCTTC.

The chain links TRBV16 to TRBJ1-2; 7 bases match TRBD1. CDR3 length equals 14 residues. The V and J ends lost 6 bases and 3 bases, in that order; junction bases with no gene match: 7. Germline assignment: CDR1 KGHSY and CDR2 FQNENV. CDR3 residues: CASRPGTVHYGYTF. The CDR3 DNA reads TGTGCCAGCAGACCCGGGACAGTGCACTATGGCTACACCTTC.

V usage is TRBV30 and J usage is TRBJ1-3; D remains unclear. The length of the CDR3 is 13 residues. Between the trimmed V and J ends, which lost 5 bases and 1 base, there was a span of 9 bases. Germline V gene sequence: CDR1 GTSNPN, CDR2 SVGIG (reference sequence). In DNA form, the CDR3 reads TGTGCCTGGGATAAGAGTTCTGGAAACACCATATATTTT. Its protein product is CAWDKSSGNTIYF.

This clone occurred once. V is TRBV28 and J is TRBJ1-1, with 9 positions matching TRBD1. The CDR3 is 14 residues long. V lost 6 bases, J lost 6 bases, and 8 bases stayed unmatched. The V gene's germline CDR1 is MDHEN and CDR2 SYDVKM. The DNA of the CDR3 is TGTGCCAGCAGACCACAGGGGGCCGTCTCTGAAGCTTTCTTT. Protein product: CASRPQGAVSEAFF.

The J gene is TRBJ1-1, the V gene TRBV6-5, with D possibly TRBD1 on 6 matching bases. Trimming shortened V by 7 bases and J by 1 base, and 10 bases separated the two germline ends. The CDR3 contains 13 residues. Germline CDR1 and CDR2: MNHEY and SVGAGI. The CDR3: CASNQGQNTEAFF. Here the CDR3 DNA reads TGTGCCAGCAATCAGGGACAGAACACTGAAGCTTTCTTT.

The chain employs TRBV19 and TRBJ2-5; D not certain. Germline values: CDR1 LNHDA, CDR2 SQIVND (reference sequence). This CDR3 is built from 15 residues. V lost 4 bases, J lost 0 bases, and 12 bases lay in between. The CDR3 nucleotides are TGTGCCAGTAGTAAGAGGCCCACGCACCAAGAGACCCAGTACTTC. It encodes CASSKRPTHQETQYF.

The sample holds a few counts of this clone. Written as DNA, the CDR3 is TGCGCCAGCAGCCAAGCCCCGGGACAGGGGTACGAGCAGTACTTC. Encoded protein: CASSQAPGQGYEQYF. This sequence joins TRBV4-1 and TRBJ2-7; TRBD1 aligns across 10 bases. There are 15 residues in the CDR3. Looked up from germline, CDR1 is MGHRA and CDR2 is YSYEKL. The ends lost 1 base at V and 4 bases at J; junction bases unmatched: 4.

The V call is TRBV6-2 or TRBV6-3, the J call TRBJ2-5; D call uncertain. CDR3 length equals 16 residues. Germline V CDR1 and CDR2: MNHEY, SVGEGT. The V and J ends lost 2 bases and 5 bases respectively, with 18 bases between them. CDR3 nucleotide sequence: TGTGCCAGCAGTTACCCTTCCCGAAGCGCCCGGGAGACCCAGTACTTC. It codes for CASSYPSRSARETQYF.